This T cell receptor (beta chain) was identified in a study of metastatic and nonmetastatic thyroid tumors. For the study at large: A comparison of repertoires was made across blood and tumor or nodule tissue from malignant and benign thyroid patients.

No treatment of any kind had been given to any patient before thyroid surgery. Study processing details: The study built a papillary thyroid cancer distant-metastasis classifier from CDR3 differences across clinicopathological groups. TCRdb re-called clones via MiXCR from the PCR reads. TCRdb, not the authors, supplied the V and J calls. The sample shows roughly 30,000 clones, 25% to 30% of them seen only once. Comments on this clone: Its antigen remains unidentified.

Notes on the study in general: The reported finding was significantly higher TCR beta diversity in malignant thyroid tumors relative to benign nodules, in blood and tumor.

The CDR3 runs 13 residues. Deletions cut 3 bases from V and 7 bases from J, with 15 bases between. Germline assignment: CDR1 DFQATT and CDR2 SNEGSKA (reference sequence). The chain has TRBV20-1 and TRBJ1-1; maybe TRBD1 (5 bases). What was sequenced was blood. This receptor was identified in a female donor with papillary thyroid cancer or a benign thyroid nodule (not recorded which). Some clones in this sample may be carry-over from other donors' samples. This CDR3 is CSARESRGYEAFF. The CDR3 DNA reads TGCAGTGCTAGGGAGTCACGGGGGTATGAAGCTTTCTTT.